These 19 T cell receptor beta chains were sequenced from one sample in a study of blood T cell repertoires in COVID-19. Only in-frame clones appear in the TCRdb table, and some are missing; sequencing was by immunoSEQ multiplex PCR. The sample lists approximately 180,000 clones, roughly 80% occurring once. The specimen was peripheral blood. These receptors all come from a woman between 65 and 79 years old with acute or convalescent COVID-19.

This chain joins TRBV7-9 and TRBJ2-7, with D possibly matching TRBD1 (5 bases). This CDR3 is 12 amino acids long. With 4 bases removed from V and 6 bases from J, the gap between germline ends came to 10 bases. The V gene's germline CDR1 is SEHNR and CDR2 FQNEAQ (reference sequence). In DNA, the CDR3 is TGTGCCAGCAGCTCAGGGTTGACCGAGCAGTACTTC. Protein product: CASSSGLTEQYF.

The chain recombines TRBV14 with TRBJ1-4; D gene unclear. V lost 5 bases to trimming and J lost 2 bases, with 15 bases between them. This CDR3 has 16 amino acids. Per the germline V gene, CDR1 is SGHDN and CDR2 is FVKESK. CDR3 bases: TGTGCCAGCAGCTTACCCCTGAGGGTTACTAATGAAAAACTGTTTTTT. The encoded protein is CASSLPLRVTNEKLFF.

The chain uses TRBV11-2 and TRBJ2-3, with D perhaps matching TRBD2 (7 bases). There are 15 residues in the CDR3. V dropped 5 bases and J dropped 0 bases, with 12 bases sitting between them. Germline CDR1 and CDR2: SGHAT and FQNNGV. CDR3 amino acids: CASSQRGGSTDTQYF. In DNA, the CDR3 is TGTGCCAGCAGCCAAAGGGGGGGCAGCACAGATACGCAGTATTTT.

This chain connects TRBV2 to TRBJ1-5; D gene ambiguous. V lost 8 bases, J lost 2 bases, and 10 bases lay in between. CDR3 size: 13 residues. Germline assignment: CDR1 SNHLY and CDR2 FYNNEI. The CDR3 is CASGRAGNQPQHF. As DNA, the CDR3 is TGTGCCAGCGGGAGGGCGGGCAATCAGCCCCAGCATTTT.

This rearrangement joins TRBV19 to TRBJ2-3; D may be TRBD2 (5 bases). Germline V lookup: CDR1 LNHDA, CDR2 SQIVND (reference sequence). Trimming stripped 5 bases from V and 0 bases from J, with 12 bases between. The CDR3 consists of 15 residues. The CDR3 region is CASSETGGSTDTQYF. DNA for the CDR3: TGTGCCAGTAGTGAGACCGGCGGGAGCACAGATACGCAGTATTTT.

The chain carries TRBV18 and TRBJ2-5; D is possibly TRBD2 (6 bases). The length of the CDR3 is 15 residues. CDR1 KGHSH and CDR2 LQKENI come from the germline V gene. V was trimmed by 4 bases and J by 2 bases, leaving 14 bases between them. The CDR3 bases are TGTGCCAGCTCACTACTACTTAGCGGTCAAGAGACCCAGTACTTC. Its protein is CASSLLLSGQETQYF.

The J gene is TRBJ1-1, the V gene TRBV28; D remains ambiguous. The CDR3 runs 13 residues. Per germline, CDR1 MDHEN and CDR2 SYDVKM. With 10 bases removed from V and 4 bases from J, the gap between germline ends came to 16 bases. CDR3 protein: CATTYGGITEAFF. As DNA, the CDR3 is TGTGCCACCACCTATGGAGGGATCACTGAAGCTTTCTTT.

CDR3 nucleotides: TGTGCCAGCAGCTTAGAGGGACAGCCCACAGATACGCAGTATTTT. Encoded protein: CASSLEGQPTDTQYF. The J gene is TRBJ2-3, the V gene TRBV7-2; 7 bases align to TRBD1. This CDR3 has 15 amino acids. V lost 1 base to trimming and J lost 2 bases; unmatched junction nucleotides: 3. The germline V gene has CDR1 SGHTA and CDR2 FQGNSA.

The rearrangement links TRBV7-2 to TRBJ2-3; 9 bases align to TRBD1. With V trimmed by 3 bases and J by 5 bases, 9 bases remained unmatched. CDR1 and CDR2 from the germline V gene are SGHTA and FQGNSA. This CDR3 contains 16 residues. The CDR3 region is CASSFYGQGKGDTQYF. DNA of the CDR3: TGTGCCAGCAGCTTTTATGGACAGGGGAAAGGAGATACGCAGTATTTT.

This clone was seen only a few times. V gene TRBV30 combines with J gene TRBJ1-3; D is undetermined. This CDR3 region has 16 residues. Germline loops: CDR1 GTSNPN, CDR2 SVGIG (reference sequence). The V gene lost 2 bases and the J gene lost 6 bases, with 20 bases spanning the gap. The CDR3 is CAWSFISSGLKNTIYF. Here the CDR3 DNA reads TGTGCCTGGAGTTTTATTTCTTCGGGGTTGAAAAACACCATATATTTT.

This chain connects TRBV3-1 (or the pseudogene TRBV3-2) to TRBJ1-6; 7 bases agree with TRBD1. The germline CDR1 and CDR2 sequences are LGHDT and YNNKEL (reference sequence). This CDR3 comprises 17 residues. V gave up 3 bases and J gave up 1 base; unmatched junction bases: 6. Written as DNA, the CDR3 is TGTGCCAGCAGCCATGAGGGGGCGGGATCCTATAATTCACCCCTCCACTTT. It encodes CASSHEGAGSYNSPLHF.

This clone has more than one count but fewer than ten. V is TRBV5-1 and J is TRBJ2-3; D remains ambiguous. CDR3 size: 14 residues. V shed 4 bases and J shed 1 base, with 10 bases lying between them. Germline assignment: CDR1 SGHRS and CDR2 YFSETQ. For the CDR3, the DNA is TGCGCCAGCAGCAGAGAGAGAGGCACAGATACGCAGTATTTT. This encodes CASSRERGTDTQYF.

The chain links TRBV3-1 (or the pseudogene TRBV3-2) to TRBJ2-3; TRBD2 matches at 7 bases. The CDR3 length is 15 residues. The V segment lost 3 bases and the J segment 2 bases; nucleotides outside the gene matches: 5. Germline CDR1 is LGHDT and CDR2 is YNNKEL (reference sequence). The CDR3 nucleotides are TGTGCCAGCAGCCACACCAGCGGGACCACAGATACGCAGTATTTT. Encoded protein: CASSHTSGTTDTQYF.

This chain uses TRBV5-5 with TRBJ1-3, with D tentatively TRBD1 (6 bases). This CDR3 region has 14 residues. CDR1 SGHKS and CDR2 YYEKEE come from the germline V gene (reference sequence). Trimming took off 2 bases at V and 3 bases at J, with 9 bases between the two ends. CDR3 nucleotides: TGTGCCAGCAGCTTACAGGGAAATGGAAACACCATATATTTT. It encodes CASSLQGNGNTIYF.

The chain employs TRBV2 and TRBJ2-1, with TRBD1 identical over 8 bases. The CDR3 extends over 16 amino acids. Germline CDR1 and CDR2: SNHLY and FYNNEI. The V gene end was trimmed by 3 bases and the J gene end by 2 bases; junction bases not matched to a gene: 6. The CDR3 DNA sequence: TGTGCCAGCAGTGATGCGGAACAGGGGGCCTACAATGAGCAGTTCTTC. This codes for CASSDAEQGAYNEQFF.

The rearrangement links TRBV12-3 or TRBV12-4 to TRBJ1-1, with a possible D match to TRBD1 (5 bases). V was trimmed by 6 bases and J by 4 bases, leaving 12 bases between them. The CDR3 is 13 residues long. As DNA, the CDR3 is TGTGCCAGCAGACAACAGGAACTCACTGAAGCTTTCTTT. Protein sequence: CASRQQELTEAFF.

The CDR3 nucleotides read TGTGCCAGCAGCCAAGATCGGACTAGCGGGGGGGCGGCAGATACGCAGTATTTT. It specifies CASSQDRTSGGAADTQYF. V and J are TRBV3-1 (or the pseudogene TRBV3-2) and TRBJ2-3; 15 bases are a match to TRBD2. Germline values: CDR1 LGHDT, CDR2 YNNKEL (reference sequence). Germline trimming cut 0 bases from V and 4 bases from J; bases unmatched to any gene: 5. CDR3 length: 18 amino acids.

This chain joins TRBV6-5 and TRBJ1-1, with D possibly matching TRBD1 (5 bases). This CDR3 is 12 amino acids long. V shed 11 bases and J shed 3 bases, with 13 bases lying between them. Germline V gene sequence: CDR1 MNHEY, CDR2 SVGAGI. CDR3 loop: CASKRGDTEAFF. The DNA of the CDR3 is TGTGCCTCCAAGCGGGGGGACACTGAAGCTTTCTTT.

The chain carries TRBV5-4 and TRBJ2-4; no firm D call. This CDR3 has 15 residues. CDR1 is SGHNT, CDR2 YYREEE, per germline (reference sequence). Between the trimmed V and J ends, which lost 1 base and 5 bases, there was a span of 13 bases. DNA for the CDR3: TGTGCCAGCAGCTTGTTGGGTGAGGCGGAAAACATTCAGTACTTC. Translated: CASSLLGEAENIQYF.